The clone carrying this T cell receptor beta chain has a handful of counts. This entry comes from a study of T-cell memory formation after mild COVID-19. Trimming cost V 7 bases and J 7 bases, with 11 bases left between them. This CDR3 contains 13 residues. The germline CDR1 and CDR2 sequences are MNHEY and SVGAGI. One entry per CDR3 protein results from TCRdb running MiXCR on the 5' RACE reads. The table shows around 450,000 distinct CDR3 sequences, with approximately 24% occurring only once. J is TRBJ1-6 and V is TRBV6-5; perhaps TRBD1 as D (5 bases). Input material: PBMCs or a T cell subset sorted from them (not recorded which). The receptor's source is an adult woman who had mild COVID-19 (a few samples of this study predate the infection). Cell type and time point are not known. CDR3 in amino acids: CASTPGTNSPLHF. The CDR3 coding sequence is TGTGCCAGCACCCCCGGGACGAATTCACCCCTCCACTTT.